The 15 T cell receptor beta chains below all came from one sample that was sequenced in a study of Graves' ophthalmopathy and Graves' hyperthyroidism. RNA transcripts were the source from which TCR beta CDR3 regions were amplified. Second-round multiplex PCR came after a first-round RT-PCR that employed HTBI primers. A single record per CDR3 protein comes from TCRdb applying MiXCR to the multiplex PCR reads. The data hold about 210,000 distinct CDR3 sequences, with approximately 29% observed a single time. Sequencing input: peripheral blood. The source is a man over 45 with Graves' ophthalmopathy.

This clonotype was observed many times. Mismatch with germline at one junction end may stem from a read error. The chain employs TRBV11-2 and TRBJ2-7; 9 bases are a match to TRBD1. Germline CDR1 is SGHAT and CDR2 is FQNNGV. CDR3 length: 16 residues. CDR3 amino acids: CASSIGGQGGFYGQYF. As DNA, the CDR3 is TGTGCCAGCAGCATAGGGGGACAGGGAGGATTCTACGGGCAGTACTTC.

This clonotype was found many times. This chain links TRBV11-2 with TRBJ2-7, with 8 bases identical to TRBD1. J lost 2 bases, V lost 0 bases, and 3 bases had no gene match. The CDR3 covers 15 residues. Germline V gene sequence: CDR1 SGHAT, CDR2 FQNNGV. CDR3 amino acids: CASSLDPDRAYEQYF. The CDR3 DNA is TGTGCCAGCAGCTTAGACCCGGACAGGGCCTACGAGCAGTACTTC.

In this sample, this clonotype turned up many times. The V call is TRBV14, the J call TRBJ2-2; 9 positions match TRBD2. Trimming took 3 bases from V and 2 from J; bases not matched to a gene: 7. The germline CDR1 and CDR2 sequences are SGHDN and FVKESK. The CDR3 contains 17 residues. CDR3 DNA: TGTGCCAGCAGCCATCAGATGGGACTAGCAAACACCGGGGAGCTGTTTTTT. Protein product: CASSHQMGLANTGELFF.

The rearrangement joins TRBV2 to TRBJ1-1, with 7 bases identical to TRBD1. Germline values: CDR1 SNHLY, CDR2 FYNNEI. The CDR3 covers 13 residues. The trim removed 6 bases at V and 8 bases at J, leaving 9 bases unmatched. CDR3 loop: CASSLARGKEAFF. CDR3 sequence (DNA): TGTGCCAGCAGCTTAGCCAGGGGGAAAGAAGCTTTCTTT.

In this sample, this clonotype turned up many times. One junction end does not reproduce the germline sequence, and a read error may be involved. The chain is built from TRBV5-4 and TRBJ2-6, with D unclear. Per the germline V gene, CDR1 is SGHNT and CDR2 is YYREEE (reference sequence). The CDR3 is 16 residues long. The CDR3 spells CASSLVVAAGANVLTF. Here the CDR3 DNA reads TGTGCCAGCAGCTTGGTAGTGGCGGCTGGAGCCAACGTCCTGACTTTC. The entire variable domain, with the rest obtained from reference TRBV5-4 and TRBJ2-6, is as follows: ETGVTQSPTHLIKTRGQQVTLRCSSQSGHNTVSWYQQALGQGPQFIFQYYREEENGRGNFPPRFSGLQFPNYSSELNVNALELDDSALYLCASSLVVAAGANVLTFGAGSRLTVL.

This clonotype was counted at least ten times. V usage is TRBV28 and J usage is TRBJ2-4; D remains ambiguous. Germline V gene sequence: CDR1 MDHEN, CDR2 SYDVKM. The CDR3 is made up of 14 amino acids. Trimming took 4 bases from V and 0 from J, leaving 7 bases between them. The chain's CDR3 is CASSSILAKNIQYF. CDR3 DNA sequence: TGTGCCAGCAGTTCGATACTAGCCAAAAACATTCAGTACTTC.

Many counts were recorded for this clonotype. The chain employs TRBV2 and TRBJ2-7; 9 nucleotides match TRBD1. Germline V gives CDR1 SNHLY, CDR2 FYNNEI. V lost 8 bases to trimming and J lost 5 bases; unmatched junction nucleotides: 7. The CDR3 is made up of 13 amino acids. In DNA form, the CDR3 reads TGTGCCAGCTCGCTGGACAGGGGTCACGAGCAGTACTTC. The encoded protein is CASSLDRGHEQYF.

A single count supports this clonotype. V is TRBV19 and J is TRBJ1-3; 9 bases are shared with TRBD1. Germline values: CDR1 LNHDA, CDR2 SQIVND (reference sequence). The J segment lost 2 bases and the V segment lost 6 bases, leaving 2 bases of the junction unmatched. There are 14 residues in the CDR3. CDR3 residues: CASRGTGPGNTIYF. DNA for the CDR3: TGTGCCAGTAGAGGGACAGGGCCTGGAAACACCATATATTTT.

This clonotype was seen repeatedly, ten times or more. The V call is TRBV5-1, the J call TRBJ2-7, with D maybe TRBD1 (6 bases). Per germline, CDR1 SGHRS and CDR2 YFSETQ. V was shortened by 3 bases and J by 3 bases, with 10 bases between the two germline ends. This CDR3 is built from 13 residues. CDR3 bases: TGCGCCAGCAGCTACCAGGGGAGCTACGAGCAGTACTTC. It translates to CASSYQGSYEQYF.

The V call is TRBV12-3 or TRBV12-4, the J call TRBJ1-1; D is unclear. The CDR3 length is 12 residues. Trimming took 8 bases from V and 5 from J, leaving 12 bases between them. In DNA, the CDR3 is TGTGCCAGCGCGATTATGGGGACTGAAGCTTTCTTT. This codes for CASAIMGTEAFF.

The table lists this clonotype with a few counts. The rearrangement links TRBV6-2 or TRBV6-3 to TRBJ1-2; maybe TRBD1 (5 bases). CDR1 is MNHEY and CDR2 is SVGEGT in the germline V gene. The CDR3 loop spans 11 amino acids. V was shortened by 5 bases and J by 8 bases, with 9 bases between the two germline ends. In DNA, the CDR3 is TGTGCCAGCAGTCCCCCAGGGGGCTACACCTTC. Its protein product is CASSPPGGYTF.

This chain connects TRBV24-1 to TRBJ2-2; D remains unclear. The germline V gene has CDR1 KGHDR and CDR2 SFDVKD. This CDR3 has 12 residues. The V and J ends lost 6 bases and 5 bases respectively, with 6 bases between them. The CDR3 sequence is CATSLLTGELFF. The CDR3 DNA reads TGTGCCACCAGTTTACTGACCGGGGAGCTGTTTTTT.

This clonotype was observed at least ten times. The J gene is TRBJ2-7, the V gene TRBV5-1, with D tentatively TRBD2 (6 bases). Trimming stripped 3 bases from V and 3 bases from J, with 10 bases between. The CDR3 is made up of 13 amino acids. The germline V gene encodes CDR1 SGHRS and CDR2 YFSETQ. The CDR3 region is CASSSTSRYEQYF. CDR3 DNA sequence: TGCGCCAGCAGCTCAACTAGCCGCTACGAGCAGTACTTC.

This clonotype showed up many times. The J gene is TRBJ2-7, the V gene TRBV7-8, with TRBD2 matching 7 bases. This CDR3 has 18 amino acids. Germline assignment: CDR1 SGHVS and CDR2 FQNEAQ. V lost 4 bases to trimming and J lost 3 bases; unmatched junction nucleotides: 18. CDR3 sequence reads: CASSSRRGGTILVYEQYF. CDR3 coding DNA: TGTGCCAGCAGCTCGCGCCGGGGAGGGACGATTCTTGTCTACGAGCAGTACTTC.

This clonotype was counted ten times or more. This sequence joins TRBV24-1 and TRBJ2-5; the match to TRBD1 covers 9 bases. CDR1 is KGHDR and CDR2 is SFDVKD in the germline V gene. Trimming took 2 bases from V and 5 from J; bases not matched to a gene: 11. This CDR3 has 17 residues. The CDR3 DNA reads as TGTGCCACCAGTGATTACCGGACAGGGGTCGCCAGGGAGACCCAGTACTTC. This sequence encodes CATSDYRTGVARETQYF.